This T cell receptor (beta chain) appears in the sequencing data of a study of blood T cell repertoires in COVID-19. How the authors handled the data: Amplification of reference gene primers was used by the study to estimate nucleated cell counts. Libraries were prepared by immunoSEQ multiplex PCR; TCRdb keeps only in-frame clonotypes and omits some of them. V and J calls and clone size come straight from that table; D and trimming were deduced from the DNA. The sample has tens of thousands of clones; 90% to 95% are singletons. This CDR3 has 13 residues. V was trimmed by 5 bases and J by 7 bases, leaving 11 bases between them. The germline CDR1 and CDR2 sequences are SEHNR and FQNEAQ (reference sequence).

The clonotype was recovered from a man in his forties or fifties with COVID-19, enrolled during active disease. V gene TRBV7-9 combines with J gene TRBJ1-4, with D uncertain. Source material: peripheral blood. CDR3 amino acids: CASSAASAEKLFF. CDR3 sequence (DNA): TGTGCCAGCAGCGCAGCCAGCGCTGAAAAACTGTTTTTT.